This T cell receptor (beta chain) is from a study of T cell responses to AZD1222 COVID-19 vaccine. Study observations and caveats: CD4 TCRs covered the whole spike, strongest at regions 160-218 and 743-854. Reports say nearly half of spike-specific TCRs go after unmutated variant regions. Spike-specific TCR breadth and depth grew following two AZD1222 doses.

To note about this clone: Its antigen is unknown.

The CDR3 length is 14 residues. The V end was cut by 3 bases, the J end by 1 base, with 9 bases between. Germline lookup yields CDR1 LNHNV and CDR2 YYDKDF (reference sequence). Produced via immunoSEQ multiplex PCR; TCRdb's table is partial and in-frame only. The sample consists of about 180,000 clones, approximately 92% of them appearing once. The clonotype originates from an adult who received the MenACWY meningococcal vaccine as a control. This chain links TRBV15 with TRBJ1-2; no firm D call. Sequenced here: peripheral blood, sampled 28 days after the second dose of the MenACWY control vaccine. CDR3 coding DNA: TGTGCCACCAGCAGCTTCAGTTTTAACTATGGCTACACCTTC. Its translation: CATSSFSFNYGYTF.